One T cell receptor beta chain is described in this entry. Its antigen specificity is not known. Base qualities are not recorded, but no much larger clone differs from it by a single base. The cohort was made up of about 610 healthy bone marrow donors. At the time of sampling, every cohort member was nominally healthy, though immune exposures that went unrecorded were likely present. The donor tested CMV seropositive, placing the donor among the roughly 270 seropositive members of the cohort. A peripheral blood sample was provided by each donor, and peripheral blood mononuclear cells were used for TCR beta sequencing. Genomic DNA extraction from the blood cell samples was performed with the Qiagen DNeasy Blood Extraction Kit. To prepare the library, the immunoSEQ multiplex PCR assay was applied. The multiplex PCR relied on a mix of 60 forward primers for TCR Vbeta segments and 13 reverse primers for TCR Jbeta segments. The CDR3 region of rearranged TCR beta genes was amplified from genomic DNA by a multiplex PCR assay. On the Illumina HiSeq System, the amplified TCR beta libraries were sequenced as 87-base-pair reads. Per the authors' processing: A later analysis counted approximately 74 million unique TCR beta chains across the 666 repertoires, and roughly 9.9 million of these chains were shared by at least two donors. A nearest-neighbor algorithm error-corrected the raw reads and collapsed the reads into unique sequences, merging closely related sequences to remove PCR and sequencing errors. Alignment of CDR3 sequences to IMGT reference sequences was used to assign V, D and J gene segments. For a sequence to be retained, a match of at least six nucleotides was required to both a V gene segment and a J gene segment. Rearrangements were called productive when the CDR3 lacked stop codons and stayed in frame with V and J; all others were non-productive. CDR3 was defined according to IMGT convention as the region running from the second conserved V-encoded cysteine to the conserved J-encoded phenylalanine. Sequences without an unambiguous match to a single V gene segment were excluded from the earlier analysis of several hundred of the donors. An earlier analysis of 500 to 700 of the donors classified V segments as functional when productive rearrangements were above 56.7% and as segregating when the standard deviation between donors was above 5%. A statistical classification framework was developed to diagnose cytomegalovirus status using the catalog of TCR beta chain sequences. In a later analysis, TCR nucleotide sequences were compared against IMGT/GENE-DB human TR gene sequences so that V and J genes could be assigned. The TCRdist pipeline was used in a later analysis to assign CDR3 sequences and most-parsimonious VDJ recombination scenarios. In a later analysis, each TCR beta chain was defined by its CDR3 amino acid sequence together with its V-gene family, and reads lacking a unique V-gene family were excluded. A later analysis removed 592 highly shared, low-generation-probability nucleotide sequences to deal with suspected cross-contamination and a sequencing artifact. For each public chain, a later analysis derived a clonal expansion index from normalized ranks of inferred template counts within each repertoire. A later analysis computed generation probabilities with a VDJ recombination model fitted to out-of-frame rearrangements, and checked the results against IGoR. A later analysis scored TCR-TCR, TCR-HLA and TCR-CMV co-occurrence with hypergeometric tests, applying a repertoire-size bias correction to TCR pairs. To estimate false discovery rates, a later analysis permuted the HLA or CMV assignments 20 times. A later analysis grouped co-occurring TCRs with DBSCAN, adding TCRdist sequence similarity when clustering within HLA-allele-positive subsets. Co-occurrence clustering excluded repertoires with fewer than 30,000 or more than 120,000 public chains, plus five with anomalous nucleotide sharing. TCRdb took this table from immuneACCESS and kept in-frame rearrangements with V and J called. Such tables lack part of the clones; where checked against another copy, unresolved V genes explain under half of the gap, and the rest is unexplained. V, J and clone size were drawn from that table, and D and trimming were deduced from the DNA. The sample data list more than 95,000 clones, and roughly 80% of these were observed just once. The biggest ten clones account for approximately 7.2% of the sample.

This sample stems from a study of cytomegalovirus exposure and HLA in healthy donors (dated by TCRdb to 2016 to 2017). Turning to the overall study: In an earlier analysis of roughly 590 of the donors, 250 to 350 Gb of sequence data and 117 million unique TCR beta sequences from about 179 million T cells were reported. The study profiled the T cell repertoires of more than 500 subjects by immunosequencing and related them to cytomegalovirus serostatus. Along with the roughly 710-subject first cohort, a separate validation cohort of over a hundred different subjects was used. Both class I and class II loci were covered by HLA typing, at four-digit resolution. Rather than using new phenotypic data, the later analysis identified candidate immune exposures from TCR beta sequences and from how often those sequences occurred across donors. Typing coverage varied by locus: roughly 629-640 donors for A, B, C, DRB1 and DQB1; around 560 for DQA1; nearly 610 for DPA1; around 490 for DPB1. To study patterns of TCR occurrence, a later analysis re-analyzed previously published TCR beta repertoires from 500 to 850 donors and added high-resolution HLA genotyping. Genome-wide SNP genotypes for about 55% of the 666 donors were used in a later genetic analysis, which treated that subset as a discovery cohort. Among 300 to 500 genotyped donors of the cohort, an average of around 250,000 unique TCR beta nucleotide sequences was sequenced per donor, of which approximately 18% were non-productive. High-throughput TCR immunosequencing, statistical association of individual TCRs with disease status, and machine learning were combined to predict cytomegalovirus infection status. Among the roughly 390 genotyped donors, around 81% belonged to the genetic ancestry cluster associated with self-reported Caucasian donors. An earlier analysis of about 600 of the donors used high-throughput TCR beta sequencing to judge whether each TCR beta V gene segment behaved as functional or pseudogenic. A handful of DR-DQ haplotypes were treated as single units for association and clustering because of strong linkage in the cohort. Roughly 320 gigabases of sequencing data and around 85 million unique TCR sequences made up an early release that covered over 550 HLA-typed donors. The study aimed to test whether cataloging public T cell receptors could reveal signatures of past pathogen exposure. Donor age, sex, ethnicity and CMV serostatus were collected together with the repertoire data. All discovery cohort repertoires had been generated on a single sequencing platform.

The study at large found these results: Fewer than 20 rarely observed V segments, including chromosome 9 orphons, were excluded from the earlier analysis of about 500 of the donors because counts were too low. An association between a missense DCLRE1C variant and V-gene and J-gene trimming of TCR beta chains was found in a later genetic analysis and replicated in an independent cohort. Linkage disequilibrium might explain the correlated functional status among segregating V segments, but an unknown experimental factor could not be excluded. In the study, 150 to 200 TCR beta chains were listed as associated with cytomegalovirus. A later analysis found that TCR association rates varied across HLA loci, with DRB1 alleles showing the most associated TCRs and HLA-C alleles the fewest. When HLA alleles, especially DR and DQ, strongly co-occurred, attributing TCR associations to individual alleles was difficult. According to a later analysis, most CMV-associated TCR beta chains appeared to be HLA-restricted, and the HLA associations seemed to be driven largely by CMV exposure. An earlier analysis of approximately 570 of the donors showed that most TCR beta V segments appeared in productive rearrangements either about 87% or about 30% of the time, which broadly matched IMGT annotations. According to the authors, the approach could potentially be generalized to other disease states and immunological phenotypes. In a later analysis, HLA-associated TCR beta chains were found to be more clonally expanded and to have lower generation probabilities than equally common non-associated chains. At a false discovery rate of 0.05, a later analysis linked about 17,000 TCR beta sequences to specific HLA alleles. The cohort was sequenced for TCR beta chains only, and without alpha or paired-chain data the features that could be detected were limited. The sequencing pipeline was judged likely to have produced a cluster of highly shared sequence variants as a technical artifact. Because the 87-base-pair reads could not distinguish some IMGT-functional V segments, including TRBV6-2 and TRBV6-3, those segments were excluded. Compared with the 666-donor mean, donors in an Asian-associated ancestry cluster had fewer N-insertions in productive TCRs, according to a later genetic analysis. A few of the identified cytomegalovirus-associated TCR beta chains were confirmed in vitro to be specific for cytomegalovirus antigens. A later analysis reported that several top co-occurrence clusters appeared linked to parvovirus B19, influenza, CMV and Epstein-Barr virus. The presence/absence analyses assumed that sequencing depth was roughly uniform across donors, and that assumption may not be true. A further reported finding was that TCR beta sequences accurately predicted the HLA-A and HLA-B alleles for most subjects in the first cohort. Because some donors lacked HLA typing at each locus, the association tests relied only on the typed subset. Most TCR sequences were observed very rarely across donors, whereas some public TCRs were present in many individuals. Cytomegalovirus status was reported to be diagnosed by the classifier with high specificity and sensitivity in both the original and validation cohorts. Immune exposure information for the cohort was limited to CMV serostatus.

The CDR1 and CDR2 encoded by the germline V gene are MNHEY and SVGAGI. The CDR3 runs 12 amino acids, cysteine and phenylalanine included. Only CDR3 DNA remains: 36 bases, in frame from the first base. The germline ends are 8 bases apart after V is trimmed by 2 bases and J by 7 bases. Sequenced: PBMCs. The V and J genes are TRBV6-5 and TRBJ1-2, with the D gene not confidently named. The TCR was taken from a young man in good health and CMV-seropositive. The CDR3 region has the sequence CASSYARGGYTF. The nucleotides read TGTGCCAGCAGTTACGCGCGGGGTGGCTACACCTTC.